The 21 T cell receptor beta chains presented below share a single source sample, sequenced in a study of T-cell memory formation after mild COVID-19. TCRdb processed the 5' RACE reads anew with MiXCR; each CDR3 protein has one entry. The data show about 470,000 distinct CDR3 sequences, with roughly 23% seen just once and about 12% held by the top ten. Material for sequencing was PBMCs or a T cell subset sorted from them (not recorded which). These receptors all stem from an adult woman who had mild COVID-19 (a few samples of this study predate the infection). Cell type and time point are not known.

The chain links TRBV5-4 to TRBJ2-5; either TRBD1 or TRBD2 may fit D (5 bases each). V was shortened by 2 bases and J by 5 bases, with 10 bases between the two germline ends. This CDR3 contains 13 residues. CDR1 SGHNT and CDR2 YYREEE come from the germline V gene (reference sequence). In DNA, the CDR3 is TGTGCCAGCAGCTTAGGGGAGTTCGAGACCCAGTACTTC. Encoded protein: CASSLGEFETQYF.

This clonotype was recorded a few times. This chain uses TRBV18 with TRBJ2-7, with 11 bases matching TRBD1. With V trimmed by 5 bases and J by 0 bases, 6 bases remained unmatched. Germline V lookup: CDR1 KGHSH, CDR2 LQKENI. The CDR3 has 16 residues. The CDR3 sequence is CASSSGQGAVSYEQYF. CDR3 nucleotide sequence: TGTGCCAGCTCATCTGGACAGGGGGCTGTCTCCTACGAGCAGTACTTC.

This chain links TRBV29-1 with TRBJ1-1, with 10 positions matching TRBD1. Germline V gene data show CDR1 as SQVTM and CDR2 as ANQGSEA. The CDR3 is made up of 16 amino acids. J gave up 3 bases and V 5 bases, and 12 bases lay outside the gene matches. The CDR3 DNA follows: TGCAGCGTTTATGGGGGGACAGGGGTGGTGGACACTGAAGCTTTCTTT. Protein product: CSVYGGTGVVDTEAFF.

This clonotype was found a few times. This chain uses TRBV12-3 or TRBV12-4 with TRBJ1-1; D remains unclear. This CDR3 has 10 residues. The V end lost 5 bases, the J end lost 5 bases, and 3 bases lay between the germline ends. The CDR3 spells CASSITEAFF. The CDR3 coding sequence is TGTGCCAGCAGTATTACTGAAGCTTTCTTT.

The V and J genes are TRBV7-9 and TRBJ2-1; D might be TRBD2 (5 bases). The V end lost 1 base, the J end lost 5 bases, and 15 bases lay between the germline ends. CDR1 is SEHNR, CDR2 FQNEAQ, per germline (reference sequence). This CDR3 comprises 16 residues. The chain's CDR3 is CASSLERGSADNEQFF. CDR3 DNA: TGTGCCAGCAGCTTAGAGCGAGGGAGTGCGGACAATGAGCAGTTCTTC.

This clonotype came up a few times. The CDR3, as DNA: TGTGCCAGCAGTGAAGTTACAGGGTTGGAGACCCAGTACTTC. It encodes CASSEVTGLETQYF. This chain connects TRBV25-1 to TRBJ2-5; tentative D call: TRBD1 (6 bases). Trimming took 2 bases from V and 5 from J, leaving 12 bases between them. The germline gives CDR1 MGHDK, CDR2 SYGVNS. This CDR3 has 14 amino acids.

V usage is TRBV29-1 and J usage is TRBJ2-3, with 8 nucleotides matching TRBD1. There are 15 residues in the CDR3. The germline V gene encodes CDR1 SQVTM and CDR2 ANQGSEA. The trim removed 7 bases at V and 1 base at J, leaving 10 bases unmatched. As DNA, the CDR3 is TGCAGCGCTCAGGGGGCAGGGGGCGGCACAGATACGCAGTATTTT. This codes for CSAQGAGGGTDTQYF.

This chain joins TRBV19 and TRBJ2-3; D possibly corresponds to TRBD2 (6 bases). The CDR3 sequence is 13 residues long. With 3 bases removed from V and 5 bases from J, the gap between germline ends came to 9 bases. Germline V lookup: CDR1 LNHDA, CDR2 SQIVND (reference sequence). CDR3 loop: CASSIRERDTQYF. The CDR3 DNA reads TGTGCCAGTAGTATCCGGGAGAGAGATACGCAGTATTTT.

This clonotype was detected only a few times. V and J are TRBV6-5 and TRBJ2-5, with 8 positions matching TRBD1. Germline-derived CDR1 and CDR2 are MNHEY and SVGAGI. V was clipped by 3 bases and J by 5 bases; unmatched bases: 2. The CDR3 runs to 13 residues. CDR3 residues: CASSYRTGETQYF. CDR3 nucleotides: TGTGCCAGCAGTTATCGGACAGGGGAGACCCAGTACTTC.

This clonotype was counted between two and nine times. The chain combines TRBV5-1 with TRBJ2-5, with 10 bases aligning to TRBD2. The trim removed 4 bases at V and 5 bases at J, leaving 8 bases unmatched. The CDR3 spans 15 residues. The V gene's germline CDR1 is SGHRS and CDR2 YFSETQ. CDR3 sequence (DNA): TGCGCCAGCAGCAACGGGACTAGCGTTTACGAGACCCAGTACTTC. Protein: CASSNGTSVYETQYF.

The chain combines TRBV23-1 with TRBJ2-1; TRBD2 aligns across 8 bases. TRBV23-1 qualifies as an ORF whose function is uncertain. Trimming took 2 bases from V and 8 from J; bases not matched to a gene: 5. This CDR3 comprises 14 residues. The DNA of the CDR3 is TGCGCCAGCAGTCAAGAGGGACTAGTGTATGAGCAGTTCTTC. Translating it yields CASSQEGLVYEQFF.

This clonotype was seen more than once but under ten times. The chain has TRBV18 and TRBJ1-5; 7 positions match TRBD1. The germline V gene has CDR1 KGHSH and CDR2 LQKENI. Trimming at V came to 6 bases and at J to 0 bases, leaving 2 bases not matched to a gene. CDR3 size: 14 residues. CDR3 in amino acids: CASSGDSSNQPQHF. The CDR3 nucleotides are TGTGCCAGCTCCGGGGACAGTAGCAATCAGCCCCAGCATTTT.

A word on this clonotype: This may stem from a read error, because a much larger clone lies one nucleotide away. The CDR3 DNA reads as TGTGCCAGCAGTACCCCCGGGGAGGAGCAGTACTTC. Its protein is CASSTPGEEQYF. J is TRBJ2-7 and V is TRBV25-1, with a tentative D call TRBD2 (5 bases). Trimming stripped 5 bases from V and 7 bases from J, with 12 bases between. This CDR3 has 12 residues. The germline CDR1 and CDR2 sequences are MGHDK and SYGVNS.

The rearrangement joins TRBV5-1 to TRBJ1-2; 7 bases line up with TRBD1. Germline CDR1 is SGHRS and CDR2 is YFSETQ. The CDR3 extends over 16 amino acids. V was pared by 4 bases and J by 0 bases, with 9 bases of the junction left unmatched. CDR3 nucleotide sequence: TGCGCCAGCAGCGTGGACAGGAGACCAGCTAACTATGGCTACACCTTC. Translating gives CASSVDRRPANYGYTF.

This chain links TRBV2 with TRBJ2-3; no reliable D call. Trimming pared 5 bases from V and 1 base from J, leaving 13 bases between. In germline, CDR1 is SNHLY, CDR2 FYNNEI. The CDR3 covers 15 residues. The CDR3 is CASSPSEARTDTQYF. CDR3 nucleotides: TGTGCCAGCAGTCCCTCGGAAGCGCGCACAGATACGCAGTATTTT. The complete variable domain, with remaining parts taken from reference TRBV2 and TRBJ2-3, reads EPEVTQTPSHQVTQMGQEVILRCVPISNHLYFYWYRQILGQKVEFLVSFYNNEISEKSEIFDDQFSVERPDGSNFTLKIRSTKLEDSAMYFCASSPSEARTDTQYFGPGTRLTVL.

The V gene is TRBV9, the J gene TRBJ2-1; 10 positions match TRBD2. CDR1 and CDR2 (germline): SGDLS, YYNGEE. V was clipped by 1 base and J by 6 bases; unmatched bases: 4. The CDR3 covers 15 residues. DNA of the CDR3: TGTGCCAGCAGCGTAAGCAGCGGGGGGGCCAATGAGCAGTTCTTC. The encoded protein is CASSVSSGGANEQFF. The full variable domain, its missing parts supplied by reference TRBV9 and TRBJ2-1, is DSGVTQTPKHLITATGQRVTLRCSPRSGDLSVYWYQQSLDQGLQFLIQYYNGEERAKGNILERFSAQQFPDLHSELNLSSLELGDSALYFCASSVSSGGANEQFFGPGTRLTVL.

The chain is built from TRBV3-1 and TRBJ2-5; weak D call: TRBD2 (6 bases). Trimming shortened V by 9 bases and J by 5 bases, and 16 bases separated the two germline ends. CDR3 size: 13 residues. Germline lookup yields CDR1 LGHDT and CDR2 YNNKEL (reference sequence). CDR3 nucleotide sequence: TGTGCCAGTCCCGCCCGGGAGATGGAGACCCAGTACTTC. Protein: CASPAREMETQYF.

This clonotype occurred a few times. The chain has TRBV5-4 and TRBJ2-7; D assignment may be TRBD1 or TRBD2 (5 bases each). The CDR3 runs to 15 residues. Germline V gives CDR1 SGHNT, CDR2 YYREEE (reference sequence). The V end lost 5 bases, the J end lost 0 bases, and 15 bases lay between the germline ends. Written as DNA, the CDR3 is TGTGCCAGCAGATCCGCCCGGGACGCCTCCTACGAGCAGTACTTC. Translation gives CASRSARDASYEQYF.

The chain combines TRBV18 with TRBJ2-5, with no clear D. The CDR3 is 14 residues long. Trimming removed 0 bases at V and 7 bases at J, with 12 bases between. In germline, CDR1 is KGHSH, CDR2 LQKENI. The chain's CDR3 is CASSPPSRVGTQYF. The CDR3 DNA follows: TGTGCCAGCTCACCACCGTCCCGGGTGGGGACCCAGTACTTC.

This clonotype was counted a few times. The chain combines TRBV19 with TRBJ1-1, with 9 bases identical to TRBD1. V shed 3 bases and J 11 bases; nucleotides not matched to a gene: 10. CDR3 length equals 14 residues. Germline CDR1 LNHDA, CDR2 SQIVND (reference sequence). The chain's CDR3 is CASSIGSGTGNAFF. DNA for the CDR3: TGTGCCAGTAGTATCGGGTCCGGGACAGGGAATGCTTTCTTT.

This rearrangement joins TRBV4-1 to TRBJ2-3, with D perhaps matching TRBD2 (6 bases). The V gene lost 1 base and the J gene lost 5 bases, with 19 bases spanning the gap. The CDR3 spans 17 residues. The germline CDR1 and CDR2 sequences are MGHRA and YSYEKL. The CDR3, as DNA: TGCGCCAGCAGCCAAGTGGAGGGGATCGTGGGGGGAGATACGCAGTATTTT. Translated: CASSQVEGIVGGDTQYF.